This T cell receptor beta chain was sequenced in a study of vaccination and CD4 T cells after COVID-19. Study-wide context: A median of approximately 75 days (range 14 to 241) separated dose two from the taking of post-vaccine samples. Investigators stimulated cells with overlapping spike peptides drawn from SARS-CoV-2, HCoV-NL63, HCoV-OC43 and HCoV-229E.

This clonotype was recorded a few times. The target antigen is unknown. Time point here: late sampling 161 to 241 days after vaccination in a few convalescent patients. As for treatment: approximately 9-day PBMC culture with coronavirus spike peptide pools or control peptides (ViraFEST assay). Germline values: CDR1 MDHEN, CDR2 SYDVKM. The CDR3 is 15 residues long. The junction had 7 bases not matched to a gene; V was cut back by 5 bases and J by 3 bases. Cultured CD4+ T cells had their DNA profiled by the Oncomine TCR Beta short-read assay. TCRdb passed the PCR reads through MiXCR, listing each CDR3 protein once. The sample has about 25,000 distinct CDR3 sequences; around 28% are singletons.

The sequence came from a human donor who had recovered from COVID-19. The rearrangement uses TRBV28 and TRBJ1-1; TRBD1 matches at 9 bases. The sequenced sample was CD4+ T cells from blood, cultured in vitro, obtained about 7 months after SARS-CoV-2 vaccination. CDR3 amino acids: CASSLWDRAYTEAFF. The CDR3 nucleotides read TGTGCCAGCAGTCTGTGGGACAGGGCGTACACTGAAGCTTTCTTT.